This is a list of T cell receptor beta chains from one sample in a study of cytomegalovirus exposure and HLA in healthy donors. Profiled with immunoSEQ multiplex PCR; TCRdb holds only in-frame clones, not every one. The sample consists of some 160,000 clones, 78% of them appearing once. The sequenced sample consisted of PBMCs. The source of these receptors is a male donor in good health and CMV-seronegative. Each CDR3 is given with its conserved first and last residue. The D gene is left open where the match is weak. Expanded clones get a size class; other rows say once, few or many, or leave the size out.

V,J,D,size,CDR3,DNA
TRBV9,TRBJ1-1,-,-,CASSAGGTAGTEAFF,TGTGCCAGCAGCGCTGGGGGGACGGCGGGCACTGAAGCTTTCTTT
TRBV5-1,TRBJ2-1,TRBD2,-,CASSQTIAGSSYNEQFF,TGCGCCAGCAGTCAAACTATAGCGGGGAGCTCCTACAATGAGCAGTTCTTC
TRBV28,TRBJ1-2,TRBD1,-,CASIRGQTLYGYTF,TGTGCCAGCATCCGGGGACAGACGCTCTATGGCTACACCTTC
TRBV11-2,TRBJ2-4,-,-,CASSYGLGESQKRVQYF,TGTGCCAGCAGCTACGGACTTGGGGAGTCGCAGAAAAGGGTTCAGTACTTC
TRBV19,TRBJ1-2,-,-,CASSLRQTTASNYGYTF,TGTGCCAGTAGTCTCCGACAGACAACAGCTTCAAACTATGGCTACACCTTC
TRBV7-3,TRBJ2-2,-,few,CASSLNKGPTNTGELFF,TGTGCCAGCAGCTTAAATAAGGGGCCAACGAACACCGGGGAGCTGTTTTTT
TRBV4-1,TRBJ1-1,-,-,CASSQSGTEAFF,TGCGCCAGCAGCCAGTCAGGGACTGAAGCTTTCTTT
TRBV5-5,TRBJ1-5,TRBD1,few,CASSLSGTGVYQPQHF,TGTGCCAGCAGCTTGTCCGGGACAGGGGTTTATCAGCCCCAGCATTTT
TRBV19,TRBJ1-5,TRBD1,once,CASIGTGSYQPQHF,TGTGCCAGTATCGGGACAGGGTCATATCAGCCCCAGCATTTT
TRBV5-1,TRBJ1-6,TRBD1,few,CASSTGDRGNSPLHF,TGCGCCAGCAGCACAGGCGACAGGGGGAATTCACCCCTCCACTTT
TRBV6-6,TRBJ1-2,TRBD1,-,CASSYSGQGDGHTF,TGTGCCAGCAGTTACTCTGGTCAGGGGGACGGCCACACCTTC
TRBV2,TRBJ2-3,TRBD1,-,CASSLGGSSTDTQYF,TGTGCCAGCAGCCTAGGGGGCTCTAGCACAGATACGCAGTATTTT
TRBV5-1,TRBJ2-7,TRBD2,-,CASSLQPAGAGEQYF,TGCGCCAGCAGCTTGCAGCCAGCGGGAGCAGGAGAGCAGTACTTC
TRBV10-2,TRBJ2-5,-,-,CASSEDRQETQYF,TGCGCCAGCAGTGAAGACAGACAAGAGACCCAGTACTTC
TRBV11-2,TRBJ2-7,-,few,CASSLARGLGEQYF,TGTGCCAGCAGCTTAGCTCGGGGTTTGGGCGAGCAGTACTTC
TRBV29-1,TRBJ2-1,TRBD2,-,CSASGTSGRNEQFF,TGCAGCGCAAGCGGGACTAGCGGGCGAAATGAGCAGTTCTTC
TRBV7-2,TRBJ1-1,-,-,CASSPRNTGIGNTEAFF,TGTGCCAGCAGCCCCCGTAATACGGGGATTGGCAACACTGAAGCTTTCTTT
TRBV18,TRBJ1-4,-,-,CASSTLPGLSEKLFF,TGTGCCAGCTCAACACTACCGGGACTTAGTGAAAAACTGTTTTTT
TRBV5-1,TRBJ2-1,TRBD1,few,CASSLATGDPQFF,TGCGCCAGCAGCTTGGCAACAGGGGACCCACAGTTCTTC
TRBV7-9,TRBJ2-3,TRBD2,-,CASSPRLAGGSDTQYF,TGTGCCAGCAGCCCTCGACTAGCGGGAGGGTCAGATACGCAGTATTTT
TRBV28,TRBJ2-7,TRBD2,-,CASTWGLAGVYEQYF,TGTGCCAGCACCTGGGGACTAGCGGGAGTTTACGAGCAGTACTTC
TRBV7-2,TRBJ2-1,-,-,CASSATGSWAYNEQFF,TGTGCCAGCAGCGCTACAGGGTCCTGGGCCTACAATGAGCAGTTCTTC
TRBV4-3,TRBJ2-1,TRBD2,-,CASSQDLGGGYNEQFF,TGCGCCAGCAGCCAAGATCTGGGGGGGGGTTACAATGAGCAGTTCTTC
TRBV9,TRBJ1-3,-,-,CASSPDSSGNTIYF,TGTGCCAGCAGCCCGGACAGCTCTGGAAACACCATATATTTT
TRBV25-1,TRBJ2-1,TRBD2,-,CASSESGTSGTNEQFF,TGTGCCAGCAGTGAAAGTGGGACTAGCGGGACCAATGAGCAGTTCTTC
TRBV11-3,TRBJ2-2,-,-,CASSLGLVDTGELFF,TGTGCCAGCAGCTTAGGACTAGTAGACACCGGGGAGCTGTTTTTT
TRBV13,TRBJ2-1,TRBD1,-,CASSLFSGQGRYNEQFF,TGTGCCAGCAGCTTATTTTCGGGACAGGGTCGCTACAATGAGCAGTTCTTC
TRBV6-1,TRBJ1-1,-,-,CASSFPLPNTEAFF,TGTGCCAGCAGCTTTCCCCTCCCGAACACTGAAGCTTTCTTT
TRBV15,TRBJ1-1,-,-,CATSRDKGVGATEAFF,TGTGCCACCAGCAGAGATAAGGGGGTAGGAGCCACTGAAGCTTTCTTT
TRBV29-1,TRBJ2-7,TRBD2,-,CSALAGGLEQYF,TGCAGCGCCCTAGCGGGAGGGTTGGAGCAGTACTTC
TRBV6-6,TRBJ2-2,-,once,CASSRDYPNTGELFF,TGTGCCAGCAGTAGAGACTACCCGAACACCGGGGAGCTGTTTTTT
TRBV15,TRBJ1-4,TRBD1,-,CATSRDRGLPNEKLFF,TGTGCCACCAGCCGGGACAGGGGGCTTCCTAATGAAAAACTGTTTTTT
TRBV19,TRBJ2-7,TRBD1,few,CASSEAGTGLYEQYF,TGTGCCAGTAGTGAAGCCGGGACAGGGCTCTACGAGCAGTACTTC
TRBV28,TRBJ2-3,-,-,CASSLTGSSTDTQYF,TGTGCCAGCAGTTTGACGGGGTCTAGCACAGATACGCAGTATTTT
TRBV6-5,TRBJ2-5,-,-,CASSYSLGGRQETQYF,TGTGCCAGCAGTTACAGTCTGGGGGGACGTCAAGAGACCCAGTACTTC
TRBV28,TRBJ1-5,-,once,CASSSAGDEYSNQPQHF,TGTGCCAGCAGTTCGGCCGGGGATGAGTATAGCAATCAGCCCCAGCATTTT
TRBV11-2,TRBJ2-1,-,few,CASSLDRLGDEQFF,TGTGCCAGCAGCTTAGACCGACTCGGGGATGAGCAGTTCTTC
TRBV5-8,TRBJ1-2,TRBD1,-,CASSQTAGQNYGYTF,TGTGCCAGCAGCCAAACCGCGGGACAGAACTATGGCTACACCTTC
TRBV2,TRBJ2-7,TRBD2,-,CASGTSGNYEQYF,TGTGCCAGCGGGACTAGCGGGAACTACGAGCAGTACTTC
TRBV5-6,TRBJ2-2,-,-,CASSRGGLANTGELFF,TGTGCCAGCAGCAGGGGTGGCCTCGCGAACACCGGGGAGCTGTTTTTT
TRBV6-5,TRBJ2-7,TRBD1,-,CASRTGTGGREQYF,TGTGCCAGCAGAACCGGGACAGGGGGGCGCGAGCAGTACTTC
TRBV4-3,TRBJ1-2,-,-,CASSREIGDYGYTF,TGCGCCAGCAGCCGAGAGATAGGGGACTATGGCTACACCTTC